Sequencing of this T cell receptor (beta chain) was carried out in a study of T-cell reconstitution after alpha-beta-depleted transplantation in children. Germline V gene data show CDR1 as SGHNT and CDR2 as YENEEA. V lost 3 bases and J lost 2, with 8 bases in between. This CDR3 region has 13 residues. As it was prepared, the TCRbeta library received unique molecular identifiers. MiXCR, run by TCRdb on the PCR reads, gives a single entry per CDR3 protein. Of more than 120,000 distinct CDR3 sequences detected, 8.8% appear once; the ten largest clones hold about a sixth. This clonotype was found many times.

V and J are TRBV11-3 and TRBJ2-7; D remains unclear. This specimen was PBMCs, mostly from graft donor cells, taken 180 days after TCRalphabeta/CD19-depleted stem cell transplant. The TCR sequence derives from a female patient aged 2-9 years who had a stem cell transplant for congenital amegakaryocytic thrombocytopenia, so the T cells may come from the graft donor. CDR3 coding DNA: TGTGCCAGCAGCTTGTCTCGGGCCTACGAGCAGTACTTC. Protein product: CASSLSRAYEQYF.